This T cell receptor beta chain was identified during a study of blood T cell repertoires in COVID-19. Study at large: T cells, B-cell-depleted T cells, or PBMCs supplied cDNA or gDNA.

J gave up 0 bases and V 1 base, and 7 bases lay outside the gene matches. CDR1 and CDR2 (germline): LNHDA, SQIVND (reference sequence). This CDR3 spans 18 amino acids. The sample holds one count of this clone. A Seattle source enrolled patients during active infection and followed them longitudinally. TCRdb's table, derived via immunoSEQ multiplex PCR, lists solely in-frame clones and lacks some. The data contain about 180,000 clones, roughly four fifths of them singletons. The TCR was taken from a woman aged 70-85 years with COVID-19, enrolled during active disease. Input material: peripheral blood. The chain has TRBV19 and TRBJ2-4, with 9 bases identical to TRBD2. CDR3 in DNA: TGTGCCAGTAGTATAGGACTAGCGGATCCTATAGCCAAAAACATTCAGTACTTC. This sequence encodes CASSIGLADPIAKNIQYF. The full variable domain, with the rest looked up from reference TRBV19 and TRBJ2-4, is DGGITQSPKYLFRKEGQNVTLSCEQNLNHDAMYWYRQDPGQGLRLIYYSQIVNDFQKGDIAEGYSVSREKKESFPLTVTSAQKNPTAFYLCASSIGLADPIAKNIQYFGAGTRLSVL.